The clone carrying this T cell receptor beta chain was counted between two and nine times. The antigen remains unidentified. Repertoires were generated with immunoSEQ multiplex PCR, while TCRdb's copy carries only in-frame clones and drops some. The table shows about 50,000 clones, with 85% occurring only once. The V and J ends lost 0 bases and 3 bases respectively, with 17 bases between them. CDR3 length equals 16 residues. CDR1 and CDR2 (germline): GTSNPN, SVGIG (reference sequence). The data are from a study of OX40 agonist ivuxolimab in advanced cancers. Findings and caveats of the study: CD4+ and CD8+ T cells in blood underwent clonal expansion by week 6 at 0.1 to 3.0 mg/kg.

This specimen was CD4+ or CD8+ T cells sorted from blood, taken in a trial of the OX40 agonist ivuxolimab. The source is an adult with an advanced solid tumor such as melanoma, head and neck, liver or kidney cancer. V and J are TRBV30 and TRBJ1-2; D is ambiguous. Written as DNA, the CDR3 is TGTGCCTGGAGTGTAATCGTGCCCGGCACCTACTATGGCTACACCTTC. This sequence encodes CAWSVIVPGTYYGYTF. The full variable domain, with the rest looked up from reference TRBV30 and TRBJ1-2, is SQTIHQWPATLVQPVGSPLSLECTVEGTSNPNLYWYRQAAGRGLQLLFYSVGIGQISSEVPQNLSASRPQDRQFILSSKKLLLSDSGFYLCAWSVIVPGTYYGYTFGSGTRLTVV.